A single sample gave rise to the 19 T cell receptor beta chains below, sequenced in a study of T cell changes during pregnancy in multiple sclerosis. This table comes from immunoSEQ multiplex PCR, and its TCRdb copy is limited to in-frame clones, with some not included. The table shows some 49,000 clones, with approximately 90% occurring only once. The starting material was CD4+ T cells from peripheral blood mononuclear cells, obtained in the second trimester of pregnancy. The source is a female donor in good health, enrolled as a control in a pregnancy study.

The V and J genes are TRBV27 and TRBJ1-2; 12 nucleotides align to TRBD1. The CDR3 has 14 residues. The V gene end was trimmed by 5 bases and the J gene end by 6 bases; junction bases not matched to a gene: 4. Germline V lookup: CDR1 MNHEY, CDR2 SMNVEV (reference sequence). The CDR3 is CASSRGTGGDGYTF. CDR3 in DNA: TGTGCCAGCAGTAGGGGGACAGGGGGCGATGGCTACACCTTC.

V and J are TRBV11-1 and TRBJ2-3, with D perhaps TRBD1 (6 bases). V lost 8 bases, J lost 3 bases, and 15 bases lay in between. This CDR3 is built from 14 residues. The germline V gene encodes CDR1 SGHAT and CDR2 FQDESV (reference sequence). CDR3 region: CASHSQGLTDTQYF. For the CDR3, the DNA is TGTGCCAGCCATAGCCAGGGGCTGACAGATACGCAGTATTTT.

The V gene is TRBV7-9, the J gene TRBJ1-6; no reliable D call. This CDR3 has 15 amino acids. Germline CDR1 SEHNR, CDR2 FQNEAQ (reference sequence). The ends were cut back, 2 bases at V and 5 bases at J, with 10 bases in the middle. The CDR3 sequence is CASSLNSPDNSPLHF. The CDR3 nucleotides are TGTGCCAGCAGCTTAAACAGTCCGGATAATTCACCCCTCCACTTT.

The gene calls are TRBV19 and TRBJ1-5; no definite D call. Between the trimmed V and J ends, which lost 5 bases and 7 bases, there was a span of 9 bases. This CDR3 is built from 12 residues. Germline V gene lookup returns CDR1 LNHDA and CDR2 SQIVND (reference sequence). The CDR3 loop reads CASSWRSQPQHF. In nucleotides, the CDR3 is TGTGCCAGTAGTTGGAGGTCACAGCCCCAGCATTTT.

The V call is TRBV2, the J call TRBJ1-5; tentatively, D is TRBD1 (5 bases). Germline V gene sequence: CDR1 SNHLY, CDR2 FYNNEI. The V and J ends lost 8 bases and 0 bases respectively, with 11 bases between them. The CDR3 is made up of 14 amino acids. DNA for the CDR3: TGTGCCAGCGGACAAGGGTTTAGCAATCAGCCCCAGCATTTT. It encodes CASGQGFSNQPQHF.

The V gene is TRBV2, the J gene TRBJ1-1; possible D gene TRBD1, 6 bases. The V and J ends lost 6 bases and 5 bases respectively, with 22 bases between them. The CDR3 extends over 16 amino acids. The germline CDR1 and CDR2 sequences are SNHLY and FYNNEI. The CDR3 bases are TGTGCCAGCAGCGCCAGGGGCTACGGTGTTTGGACTGAAGCTTTCTTT. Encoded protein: CASSARGYGVWTEAFF.

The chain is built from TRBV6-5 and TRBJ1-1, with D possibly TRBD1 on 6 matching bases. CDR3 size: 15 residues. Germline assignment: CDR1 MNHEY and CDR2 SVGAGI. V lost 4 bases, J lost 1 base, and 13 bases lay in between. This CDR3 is CASSFSTQGNTEAFF. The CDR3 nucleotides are TGTGCCAGCAGTTTCTCTACACAGGGGAACACTGAAGCTTTCTTT.

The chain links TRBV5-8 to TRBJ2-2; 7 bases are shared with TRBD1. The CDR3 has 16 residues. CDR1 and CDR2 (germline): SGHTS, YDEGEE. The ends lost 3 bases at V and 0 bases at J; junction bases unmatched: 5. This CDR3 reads CASSYTGVSNTGELFF. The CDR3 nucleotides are TGTGCCAGCAGCTATACAGGGGTCTCGAACACCGGGGAGCTGTTTTTT.

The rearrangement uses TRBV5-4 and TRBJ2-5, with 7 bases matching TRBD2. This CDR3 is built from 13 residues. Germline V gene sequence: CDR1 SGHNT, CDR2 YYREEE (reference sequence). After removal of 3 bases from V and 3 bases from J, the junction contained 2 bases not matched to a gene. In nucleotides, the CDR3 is TGTGCCAGCAGCTATGGGGGGGAAGAGACCCAGTACTTC. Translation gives CASSYGGEETQYF.

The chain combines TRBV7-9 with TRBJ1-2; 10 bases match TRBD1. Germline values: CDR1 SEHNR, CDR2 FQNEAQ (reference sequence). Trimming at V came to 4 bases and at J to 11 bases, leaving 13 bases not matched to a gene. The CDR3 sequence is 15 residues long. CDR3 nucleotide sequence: TGTGCCAGCAGCTACCTCCGGGACAGGGGTTTTGGTTACACCTTC. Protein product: CASSYLRDRGFGYTF.

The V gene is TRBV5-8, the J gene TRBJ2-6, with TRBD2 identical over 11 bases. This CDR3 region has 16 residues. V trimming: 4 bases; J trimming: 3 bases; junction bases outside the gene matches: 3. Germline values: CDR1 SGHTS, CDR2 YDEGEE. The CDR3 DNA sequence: TGTGCCAGCAGCCGTAGCGGGGGGGTTGGGGCCAACGTCCTGACTTTC. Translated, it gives CASSRSGGVGANVLTF.

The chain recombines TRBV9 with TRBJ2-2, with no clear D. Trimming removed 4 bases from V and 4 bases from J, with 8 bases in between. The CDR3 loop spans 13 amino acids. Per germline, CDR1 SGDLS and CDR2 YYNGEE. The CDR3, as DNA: TGTGCCAGCAGCCCCCTGTTCACCGGGGAGCTGTTTTTT. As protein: CASSPLFTGELFF.

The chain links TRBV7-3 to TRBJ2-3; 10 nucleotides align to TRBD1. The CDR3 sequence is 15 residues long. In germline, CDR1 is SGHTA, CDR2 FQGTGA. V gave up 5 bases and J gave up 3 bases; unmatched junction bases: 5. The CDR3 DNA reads TGTGCCAGCAGCACCCGGACAGGGGGGACAGATACGCAGTATTTT. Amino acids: CASSTRTGGTDTQYF.

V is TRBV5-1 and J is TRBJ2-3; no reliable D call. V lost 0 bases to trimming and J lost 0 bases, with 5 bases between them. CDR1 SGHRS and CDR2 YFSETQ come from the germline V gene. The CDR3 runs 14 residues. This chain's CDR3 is CASSLAGSTDTQYF. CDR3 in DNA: TGCGCCAGCAGCTTGGCGGGTAGCACAGATACGCAGTATTTT. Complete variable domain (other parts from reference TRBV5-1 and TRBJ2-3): KAGVTQTPRYLIKTRGQQVTLSCSPISGHRSVSWYQQTPGQGLQFLFEYFSETQRNKGNFPGRFSGRQFSNSRSEMNVSTLELGDSALYLCASSLAGSTDTQYFGPGTRLTVL.

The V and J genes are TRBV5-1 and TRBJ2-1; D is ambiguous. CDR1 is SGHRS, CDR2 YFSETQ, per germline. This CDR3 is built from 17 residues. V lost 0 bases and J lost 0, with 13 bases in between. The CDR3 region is CASSLEIGSSSYNEQFF. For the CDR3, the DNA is TGCGCCAGCAGCTTGGAGATCGGGTCGAGCTCCTACAATGAGCAGTTCTTC.

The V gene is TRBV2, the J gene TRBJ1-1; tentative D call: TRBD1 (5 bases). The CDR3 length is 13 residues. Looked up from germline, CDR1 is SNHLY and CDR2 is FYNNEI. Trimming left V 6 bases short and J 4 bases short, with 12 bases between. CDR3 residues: CASSGQGSTEAFF. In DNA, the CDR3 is TGTGCCAGCAGCGGGCAGGGTAGCACTGAAGCTTTCTTT.

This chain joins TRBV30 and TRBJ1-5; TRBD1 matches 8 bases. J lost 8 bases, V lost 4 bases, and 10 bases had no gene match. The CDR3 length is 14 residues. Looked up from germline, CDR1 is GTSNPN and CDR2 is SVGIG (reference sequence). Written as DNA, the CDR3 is TGTGCCTGGACCCCCGGACAGGGAAAGGAGCCCCAGCATTTT. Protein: CAWTPGQGKEPQHF.

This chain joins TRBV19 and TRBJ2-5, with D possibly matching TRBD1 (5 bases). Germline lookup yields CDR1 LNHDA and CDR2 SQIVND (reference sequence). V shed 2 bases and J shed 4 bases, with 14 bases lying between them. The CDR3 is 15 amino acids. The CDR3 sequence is CASSISRQGRETQYF. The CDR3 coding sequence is TGTGCCAGTAGTATATCCCGGCAGGGTAGAGAGACCCAGTACTTC.

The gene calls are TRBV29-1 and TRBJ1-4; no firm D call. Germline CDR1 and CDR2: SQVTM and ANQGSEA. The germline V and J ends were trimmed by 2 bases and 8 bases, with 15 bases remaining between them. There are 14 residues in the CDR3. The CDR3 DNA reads TGCAGCGTTGAATACGCACAGATTGGGGAAAAACTGTTTTTT. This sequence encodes CSVEYAQIGEKLFF.